A single sample is the source of the 25 T cell receptor beta chains below, sequenced in a study of blood T cell repertoires in COVID-19. Sequencing used immunoSEQ multiplex PCR; TCRdb keeps in-frame clones, though not all of them. The sample includes 200,000 to 250,000 clones, roughly 84% of them seen just once. Sequencing used PBMCs or T cells enriched from blood (not recorded which). These receptors all stem from a woman aged 40-49 years who had recovered from COVID-19.

This clone was picked up a small number of times. This chain uses TRBV11-3 with TRBJ1-1; tentatively, D is TRBD1 (6 bases). V lost 1 base and J lost 8, with 11 bases in between. This CDR3 region has 13 residues. Germline-derived CDR1 and CDR2 are SGHNT and YENEEA. The CDR3 coding sequence is TGTGCCAGCAGCTTAGGCACAGGGCGAGAAGCTTTCTTT. This translates into CASSLGTGREAFF.

This sequence joins TRBV28 and TRBJ2-5, with a possible D match to TRBD1 (7 bases). Germline lookup yields CDR1 MDHEN and CDR2 SYDVKM. This CDR3 has 14 amino acids. Trimming stripped 5 bases from V and 3 bases from J, with 13 bases between. This CDR3 reads CASSPQGGEETQYF. The CDR3 nucleotides read TGTGCCAGCAGTCCTCAGGGGGGAGAAGAGACCCAGTACTTC.

The rearrangement joins TRBV5-4 to TRBJ1-6; tentative D call: TRBD1 (5 bases). Trimming took off 7 bases at V and 4 bases at J, with 9 bases between the two ends. The germline CDR1 and CDR2 sequences are SGHNT and YYREEE (reference sequence). The CDR3 is 13 residues long. The chain's CDR3 is CASSGRYNSPLHF. The CDR3 nucleotides read TGTGCCAGCTCAGGGCGGTATAATTCACCCCTCCACTTT.

The V gene is TRBV10-2, the J gene TRBJ1-5; 10 bases are a match to TRBD1. After removal of 6 bases from V and 11 bases from J, the junction contained 7 bases not matched to a gene. The germline V gene has CDR1 WSHSY and CDR2 SAAADI. The CDR3 covers 13 residues. The CDR3 DNA reads as TGCGCCAGCAGCCCGGGACAGGGGTGGACCCAGCATTTT. This gives the protein CASSPGQGWTQHF.

The chain is built from TRBV19 and TRBJ1-2; TRBD1 matches 8 bases. The junction had 4 bases not matched to a gene; V was cut back by 5 bases and J by 5 bases. CDR3 length equals 13 residues. CDR1 and CDR2 from the germline V gene are LNHDA and SQIVND (reference sequence). CDR3 residues: CASSPQGGYGYTF. The CDR3 nucleotides read TGTGCCAGTAGTCCACAGGGGGGATATGGCTACACCTTC.

This clone was counted once. This sequence joins TRBV27 and TRBJ1-1; TRBD1 matches 7 bases. CDR3 size: 14 residues. Germline CDR1 is MNHEY and CDR2 is SMNVEV (reference sequence). The trim removed 6 bases at V and 11 bases at J, leaving 15 bases unmatched. The DNA for the CDR3 is TGTGCCAGCAGCTTAACAGGGGTCCGATCGTTGGCTTTCTTT. Translation gives CASSLTGVRSLAFF.

The chain combines TRBV7-2 with TRBJ2-1; D is perhaps TRBD2 (6 bases). Between the trimmed V and J ends, which lost 1 base and 2 bases, there was a span of 9 bases. Germline CDR1 reads SGHTA; CDR2 reads FQGNSA. The CDR3 has 15 amino acids. The CDR3 nucleotides read TGTGCCAGCAGCTTAGATGCGGGGCCCTACAATGAGCAGTTCTTC. Translated: CASSLDAGPYNEQFF.

The chain joins TRBV19 to TRBJ2-2, with 10 bases lining up with TRBD2. V was pared by 4 bases and J by 1 base, with 9 bases of the junction left unmatched. The CDR3 covers 18 residues. Germline CDR1 and CDR2: LNHDA and SQIVND (reference sequence). The CDR3 reads CASSNRAGGVQNTGELFF. The CDR3 DNA follows: TGTGCCAGTAGTAATCGAGCGGGAGGGGTCCAGAACACCGGGGAGCTGTTTTTT.

This chain uses TRBV12-3 or TRBV12-4 with TRBJ1-2, with a possible D match to TRBD1 (6 bases). This CDR3 contains 12 residues. The V end lost 1 base, the J end lost 7 bases, and 7 bases lay between the germline ends. The chain's CDR3 is CASSLVGAGYTF. The DNA for the CDR3 is TGTGCCAGCAGTTTAGTGGGGGCTGGCTACACCTTC.

The chain couples TRBV30 to TRBJ1-1, with D unclear. The CDR3 has 15 residues. Trimming took off 3 bases at V and 4 bases at J, with 18 bases between the two ends. CDR1 GTSNPN and CDR2 SVGIG come from the germline V gene (reference sequence). The CDR3: CAWSAETAGSTEAFF. The DNA of the CDR3 is TGTGCCTGGAGCGCCGAGACGGCGGGGAGCACTGAAGCTTTCTTT.

The J gene is TRBJ2-5, the V gene TRBV7-2; no clear D gene. Germline lookup yields CDR1 SGHTA and CDR2 FQGNSA. The CDR3 loop spans 16 amino acids. Deletions cut 0 bases from V and 5 bases from J, with 16 bases between. The CDR3 here is CASSLASGLGMETQYF. The CDR3, as DNA: TGTGCCAGCAGCTTAGCGTCTGGGCTGGGCATGGAGACCCAGTACTTC.

This chain connects TRBV11-2 to TRBJ2-6; D not certain. This CDR3 is 14 amino acids long. Trimming left V 5 bases short and J 2 bases short, with 7 bases between. Germline V CDR1 and CDR2: SGHAT, FQNNGV. For the CDR3, the DNA is TGTGCCAGCAGCCGACTGACTGGGGCCAACGTCCTGACTTTC. Its protein is CASSRLTGANVLTF. Using reference TRBV11-2 and TRBJ2-6 for the parts outside the CDR3, the full variable domain is EAGVAQSPRYKIIEKRQSVAFWCNPISGHATLYWYQQILGQGPKLLIQFQNNGVVDDSQLPKDRFSAERLKGVDSTLKIQPAKLEDSAVYLCASSRLTGANVLTFGAGSRLTVL.

The J gene is TRBJ2-3, the V gene TRBV11-3, with TRBD2 matching over 7 bases. The CDR3 loop spans 15 amino acids. Germline values: CDR1 SGHNT, CDR2 YENEEA. After removal of 5 bases from V and 3 bases from J, the junction contained 8 bases not matched to a gene. This CDR3 reads CASSPWEGTTDTQYF. CDR3 bases: TGTGCCAGCAGCCCCTGGGAGGGGACTACAGATACGCAGTATTTT.

A single count supports this clone. This chain uses TRBV18 with TRBJ2-2; TRBD1 matches 8 bases. The CDR3 sequence is 15 residues long. The ends lost 3 bases at V and 4 bases at J; junction bases unmatched: 4. Germline CDR1 is KGHSH and CDR2 is LQKENI. Written as DNA, the CDR3 is TGTGCCAGCTCACCCAACAGGGGGAGCACCGGGGAGCTGTTTTTT. Translating gives CASSPNRGSTGELFF.

J is TRBJ2-1 and V is TRBV6-2 or TRBV6-3; D is undetermined. The V and J ends lost 5 bases and 6 bases respectively, with 14 bases between them. This CDR3 is 14 amino acids long. Germline-derived CDR1 and CDR2 are MNHEY and SVGEGT. The DNA of the CDR3 is TGTGCCAGCAGTACCACGGGTCCTGGCAATGAGCAGTTCTTC. This sequence encodes CASSTTGPGNEQFF.

The gene calls are TRBV6-5 and TRBJ1-6; D ambiguous. Trimming cost V 5 bases and J 10 bases, with 18 bases left between them. The CDR3 runs to 15 residues. Germline V CDR1 and CDR2: MNHEY, SVGAGI. CDR3 sequence (DNA): TGTGCCAGCAGTCCGGGGAGAGCAAGTTGGTCACCCCTCCACTTT. Its translation: CASSPGRASWSPLHF.

V is TRBV3-1 (or the pseudogene TRBV3-2) and J is TRBJ1-5; possibly TRBD1 for D (6 bases). The germline V and J ends were trimmed by 4 bases and 6 bases, with 16 bases remaining between them. CDR3 size: 15 residues. Germline V CDR1 and CDR2: LGHDT, YNNKEL (reference sequence). DNA for the CDR3: TGTGCCAGCAGCCCCCAGGGGACGAACGGTCAGCCCCAGCATTTT. It encodes CASSPQGTNGQPQHF.

This clone showed up just a few times. The V gene is TRBV7-9, the J gene TRBJ2-7; D perhaps matches TRBD2 (6 bases). CDR3 length equals 13 residues. Germline V gene data show CDR1 as SEHNR and CDR2 as FQNEAQ (reference sequence). Trimming stripped 3 bases from V and 4 bases from J, with 10 bases between. DNA of the CDR3: TGTGCCAGCAGCTTTACGGGAGTTTACGAGCAGTACTTC. It is translated as CASSFTGVYEQYF.

The V gene is TRBV27, the J gene TRBJ2-7; 11 nucleotides line up with TRBD2. Germline assignment: CDR1 MNHEY and CDR2 SMNVEV (reference sequence). The CDR3 loop spans 16 amino acids. Losses at the gene ends were 4 bases for V and 0 bases for J; bases not matched to a gene: 5. The CDR3 loop reads CASSSIAGGSSYEQYF. The CDR3 nucleotides read TGTGCCAGCAGTTCGATAGCGGGAGGGAGCTCCTACGAGCAGTACTTC.

Here the CDR3 DNA reads TGTGCCAGCAGCCCCCGGGGACTAGCGGGAGCTGGGGCCAACGTCCTGACTTTC. Its protein is CASSPRGLAGAGANVLTF. The chain uses TRBV5-6 and TRBJ2-6; TRBD2 matches 14 bases. CDR3 size: 18 residues. The germline gives CDR1 SGHDT, CDR2 YYEEEE. V was pared by 4 bases and J by 2 bases, with 5 bases of the junction left unmatched.

The V gene is TRBV28, the J gene TRBJ2-7, with no clear D. Germline V gene sequence: CDR1 MDHEN, CDR2 SYDVKM. This CDR3 contains 15 residues. Trimming removed 6 bases from V and 0 bases from J, with 15 bases in between. The CDR3 reads CASSTSAGPSYEQYF. The CDR3 nucleotides read TGTGCCAGCAGCACGTCAGCAGGTCCCTCCTACGAGCAGTACTTC.

About this clone: A read error may account for a junction end that differs from germline. J is TRBJ2-2 and V is TRBV7-9; 11 positions match TRBD2. The CDR3 length is 14 residues. Germline CDR1 reads SEHNR; CDR2 reads FQNEAQ (reference sequence). The CDR3 bases are TGTGCCAGCAGCGTAGCGGGAGGGTCCGGGGAGCTGTTTTTT. Its protein is CASSVAGGSGELFF. The complete variable domain, with remaining parts taken from reference TRBV7-9 and TRBJ2-2, reads DTGVSQNPRHKITKRGQNVTFRCDPISEHNRLYWYRQTLGQGPEFLTYFQNEAQLEKSRLLSDRFSAERPKGSFSTLEIQRTEQGDSAMYLCASSVAGGSGELFFGEGSRLTVL.

The chain recombines TRBV5-1 with TRBJ1-5; 8 nucleotides match TRBD1. The V gene end was trimmed by 4 bases and the J gene end by 1 base; junction bases not matched to a gene: 7. Germline CDR1 reads SGHRS; CDR2 reads YFSETQ. This CDR3 is built from 16 residues. The CDR3 protein is CASSPGQGESNQPQHF. The CDR3 DNA sequence: TGCGCCAGCAGCCCCGGACAGGGCGAGAGCAATCAGCCCCAGCATTTT.

The chain is built from TRBV2 and TRBJ2-3; D may be TRBD2 (6 bases). The CDR3 sequence is 14 residues long. Germline CDR1 and CDR2: SNHLY and FYNNEI. The V end was cut by 4 bases, the J end by 4 bases, with 12 bases between. The CDR3 region has the DNA TGTGCCAGCAGTGCCCCCCCGGGGGCAGATACGCAGTATTTT. This gives the protein CASSAPPGADTQYF.

V gene TRBV10-1 combines with J gene TRBJ1-2; D is unclear. V gave up 6 bases and J gave up 7 bases, with 30 bases separating them. CDR3 size: 18 residues. Germline assignment: CDR1 WNHNN and CDR2 SYGVQD (reference sequence). CDR3 in amino acids: CASSDPVPTRPGVGGYTF. Here the CDR3 DNA reads TGCGCCAGCAGCGATCCAGTCCCTACCCGACCCGGAGTGGGTGGCTACACCTTC.